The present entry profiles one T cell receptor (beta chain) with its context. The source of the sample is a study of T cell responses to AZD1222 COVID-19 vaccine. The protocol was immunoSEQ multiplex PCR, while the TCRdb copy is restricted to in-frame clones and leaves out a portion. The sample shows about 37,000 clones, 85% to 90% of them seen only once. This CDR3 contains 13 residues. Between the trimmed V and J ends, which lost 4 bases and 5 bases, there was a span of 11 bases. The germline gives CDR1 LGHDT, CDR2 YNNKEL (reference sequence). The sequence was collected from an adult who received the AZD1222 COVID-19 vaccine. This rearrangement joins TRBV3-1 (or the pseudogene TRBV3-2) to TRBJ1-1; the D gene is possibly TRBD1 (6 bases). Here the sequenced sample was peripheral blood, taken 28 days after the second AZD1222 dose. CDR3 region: CASSRVRGTEAFF. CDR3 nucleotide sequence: TGTGCCAGCAGCCGCGTCAGGGGAACTGAAGCTTTCTTT.